This TCR beta chain is drawn from a study of beta chain features in type 1 diabetes. Expressed TCRB transcripts were sequenced because the entire RNA isolate underwent reverse transcription. Some clones are missing from TCRdb's copy, which holds only in-frame ones; the method was immunoSEQ multiplex PCR. The sample includes around 300,000 clones, 7% to 9% of them seen just once. Turning to this clone: Its matching antigen is unknown.

Sorting with CD45RO/CCR7/CD25/CD127/CD95/CD27 yielded naive, central memory, regulatory and stem-like memory CD4+ cells. Germline values: CDR1 SNHLY, CDR2 FYNNEI. The CDR3 contains 13 residues. Between the trimmed V and J ends, which lost 6 bases and 0 bases, there was a span of 8 bases. General observations from the study: Diminished insertions and augmented deletions at VDJ junctions characterized type 1 diabetes patients. Over-representation of high TCR-expressing cells was a possible consequence of cDNA sequencing.

This sequence was found in a young woman in good health. V and J are TRBV2 and TRBJ1-1; D not resolved. Sequencing was done on a sample of central memory CD4+ T cells from blood. The CDR3 nucleotides read TGTGCCAGCAGGGTGGACTTGAACACTGAAGCTTTCTTT. Translating gives CASRVDLNTEAFF.